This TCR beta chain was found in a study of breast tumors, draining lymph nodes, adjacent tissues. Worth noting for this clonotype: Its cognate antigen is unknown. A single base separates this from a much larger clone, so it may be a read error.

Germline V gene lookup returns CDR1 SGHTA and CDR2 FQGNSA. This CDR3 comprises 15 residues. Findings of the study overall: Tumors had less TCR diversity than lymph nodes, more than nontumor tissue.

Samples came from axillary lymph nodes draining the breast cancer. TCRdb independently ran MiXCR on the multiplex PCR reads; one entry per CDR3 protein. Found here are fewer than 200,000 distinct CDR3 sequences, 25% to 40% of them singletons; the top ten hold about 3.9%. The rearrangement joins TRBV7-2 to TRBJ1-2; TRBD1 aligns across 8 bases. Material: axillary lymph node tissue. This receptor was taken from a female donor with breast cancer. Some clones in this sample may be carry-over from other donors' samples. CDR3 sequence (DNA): TGTGCCAGCAGCTTAGCGGGCCCGACAGGGGATGGCTACCCCTTC. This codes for CASSLAGPTGDGYPF.